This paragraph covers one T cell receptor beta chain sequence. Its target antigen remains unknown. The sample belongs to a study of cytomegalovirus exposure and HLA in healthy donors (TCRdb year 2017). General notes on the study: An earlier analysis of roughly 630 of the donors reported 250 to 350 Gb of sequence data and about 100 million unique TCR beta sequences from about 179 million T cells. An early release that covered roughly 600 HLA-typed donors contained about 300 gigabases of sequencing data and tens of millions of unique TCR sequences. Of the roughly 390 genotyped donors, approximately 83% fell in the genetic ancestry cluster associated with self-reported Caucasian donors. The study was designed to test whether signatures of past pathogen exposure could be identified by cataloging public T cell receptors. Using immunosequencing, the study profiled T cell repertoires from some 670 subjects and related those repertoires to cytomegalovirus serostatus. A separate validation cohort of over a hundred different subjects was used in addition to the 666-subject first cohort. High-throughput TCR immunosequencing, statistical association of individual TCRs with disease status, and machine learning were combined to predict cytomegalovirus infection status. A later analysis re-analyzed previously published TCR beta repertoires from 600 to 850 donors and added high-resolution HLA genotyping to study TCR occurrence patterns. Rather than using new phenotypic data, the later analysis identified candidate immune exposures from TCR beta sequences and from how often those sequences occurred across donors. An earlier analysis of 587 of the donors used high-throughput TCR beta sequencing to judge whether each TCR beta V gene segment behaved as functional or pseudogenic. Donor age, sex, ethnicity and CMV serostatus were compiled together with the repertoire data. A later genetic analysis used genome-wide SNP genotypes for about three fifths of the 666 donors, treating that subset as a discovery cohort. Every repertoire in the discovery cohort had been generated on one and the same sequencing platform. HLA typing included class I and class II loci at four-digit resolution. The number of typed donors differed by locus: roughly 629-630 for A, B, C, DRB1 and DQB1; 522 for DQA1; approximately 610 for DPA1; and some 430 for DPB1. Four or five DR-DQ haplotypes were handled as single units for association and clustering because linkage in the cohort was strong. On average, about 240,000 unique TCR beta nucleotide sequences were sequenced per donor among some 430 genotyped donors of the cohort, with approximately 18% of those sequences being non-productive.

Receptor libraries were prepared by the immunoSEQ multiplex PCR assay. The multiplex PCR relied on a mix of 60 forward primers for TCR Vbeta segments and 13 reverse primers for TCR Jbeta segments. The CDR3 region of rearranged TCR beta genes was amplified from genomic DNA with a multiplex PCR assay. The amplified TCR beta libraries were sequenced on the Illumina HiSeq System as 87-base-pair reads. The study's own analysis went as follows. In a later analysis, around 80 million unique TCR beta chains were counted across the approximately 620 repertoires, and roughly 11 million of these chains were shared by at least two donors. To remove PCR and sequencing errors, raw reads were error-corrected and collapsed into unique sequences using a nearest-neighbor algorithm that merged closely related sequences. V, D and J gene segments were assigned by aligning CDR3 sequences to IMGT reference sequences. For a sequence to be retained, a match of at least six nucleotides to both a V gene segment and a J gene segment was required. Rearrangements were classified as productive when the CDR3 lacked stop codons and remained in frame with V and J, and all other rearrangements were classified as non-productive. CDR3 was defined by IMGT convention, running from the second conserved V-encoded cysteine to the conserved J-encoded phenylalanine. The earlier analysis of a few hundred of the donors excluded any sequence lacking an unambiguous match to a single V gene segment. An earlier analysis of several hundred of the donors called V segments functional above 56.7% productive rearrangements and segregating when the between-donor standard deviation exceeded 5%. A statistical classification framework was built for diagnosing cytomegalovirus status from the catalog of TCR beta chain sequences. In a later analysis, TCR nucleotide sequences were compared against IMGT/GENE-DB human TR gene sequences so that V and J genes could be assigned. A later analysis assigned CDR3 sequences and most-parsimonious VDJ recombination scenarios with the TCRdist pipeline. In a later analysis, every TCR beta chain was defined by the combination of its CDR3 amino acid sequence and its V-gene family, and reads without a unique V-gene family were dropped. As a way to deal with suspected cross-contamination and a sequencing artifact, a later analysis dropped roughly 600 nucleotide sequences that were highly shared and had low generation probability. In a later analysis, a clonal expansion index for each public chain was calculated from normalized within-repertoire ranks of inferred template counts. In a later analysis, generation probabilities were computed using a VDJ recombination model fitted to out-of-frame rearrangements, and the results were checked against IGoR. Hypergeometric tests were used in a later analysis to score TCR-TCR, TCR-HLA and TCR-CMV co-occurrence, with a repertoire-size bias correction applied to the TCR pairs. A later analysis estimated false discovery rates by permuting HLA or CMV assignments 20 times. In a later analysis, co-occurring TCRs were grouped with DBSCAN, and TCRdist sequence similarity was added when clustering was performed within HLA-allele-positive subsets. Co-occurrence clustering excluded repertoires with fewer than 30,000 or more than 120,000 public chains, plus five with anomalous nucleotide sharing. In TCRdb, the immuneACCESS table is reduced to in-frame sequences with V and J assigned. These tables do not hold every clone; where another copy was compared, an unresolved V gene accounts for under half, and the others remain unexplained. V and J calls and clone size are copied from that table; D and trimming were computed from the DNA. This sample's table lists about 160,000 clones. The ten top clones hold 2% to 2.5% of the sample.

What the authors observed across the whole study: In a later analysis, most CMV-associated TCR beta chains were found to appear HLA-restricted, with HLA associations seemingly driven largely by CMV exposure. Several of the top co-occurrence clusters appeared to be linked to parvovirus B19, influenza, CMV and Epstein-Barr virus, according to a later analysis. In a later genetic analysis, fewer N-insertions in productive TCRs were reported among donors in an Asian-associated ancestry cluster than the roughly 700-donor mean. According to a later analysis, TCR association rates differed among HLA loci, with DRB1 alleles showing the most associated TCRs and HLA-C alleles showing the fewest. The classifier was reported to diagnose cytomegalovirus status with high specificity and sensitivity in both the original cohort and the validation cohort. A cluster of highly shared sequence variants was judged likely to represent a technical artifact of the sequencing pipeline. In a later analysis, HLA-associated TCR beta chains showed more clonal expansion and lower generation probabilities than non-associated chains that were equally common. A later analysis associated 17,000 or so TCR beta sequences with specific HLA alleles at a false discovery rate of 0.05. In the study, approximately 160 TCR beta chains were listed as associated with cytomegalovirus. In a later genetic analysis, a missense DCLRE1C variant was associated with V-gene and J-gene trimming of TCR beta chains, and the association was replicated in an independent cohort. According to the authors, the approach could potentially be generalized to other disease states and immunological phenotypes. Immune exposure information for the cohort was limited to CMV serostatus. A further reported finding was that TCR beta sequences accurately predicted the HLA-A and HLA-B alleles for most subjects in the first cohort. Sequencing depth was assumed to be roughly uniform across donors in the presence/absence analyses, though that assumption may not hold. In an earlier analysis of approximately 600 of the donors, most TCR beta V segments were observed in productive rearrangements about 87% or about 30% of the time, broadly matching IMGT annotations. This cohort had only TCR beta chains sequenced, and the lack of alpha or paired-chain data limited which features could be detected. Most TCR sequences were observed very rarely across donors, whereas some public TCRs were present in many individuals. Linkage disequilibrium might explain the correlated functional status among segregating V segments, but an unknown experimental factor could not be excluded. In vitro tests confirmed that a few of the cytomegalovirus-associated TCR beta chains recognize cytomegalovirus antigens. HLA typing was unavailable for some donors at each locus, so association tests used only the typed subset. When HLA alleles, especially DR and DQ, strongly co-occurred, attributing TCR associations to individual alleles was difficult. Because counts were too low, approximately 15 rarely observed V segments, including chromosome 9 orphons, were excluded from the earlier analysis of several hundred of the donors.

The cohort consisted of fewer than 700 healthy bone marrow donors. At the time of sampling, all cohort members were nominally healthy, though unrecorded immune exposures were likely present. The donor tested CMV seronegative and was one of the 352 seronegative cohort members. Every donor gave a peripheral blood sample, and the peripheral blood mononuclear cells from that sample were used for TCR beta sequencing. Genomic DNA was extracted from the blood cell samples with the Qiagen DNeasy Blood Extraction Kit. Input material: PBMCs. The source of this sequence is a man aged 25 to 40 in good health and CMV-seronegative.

The CDR3 protein is CASSEEGAPGQPQHF. The nucleotide sequence reads as follows: TGCGCCAGCAGCGAGGAGGGGGCGCCGGGTCAGCCCCAGCATTTT. The rearrangement joined TRBV5-1 to TRBJ1-5, with 7 bases matching TRBD1. Trimming removed 4 bases from V and 6 bases from J; the gene matches leave 10 bases unexplained. Based on the germline V gene, the CDR1 and CDR2 sequences are SGHRS and YFSETQ. Inclusive of the bounding cysteine and phenylalanine, the CDR3 is 15 residues long. Just CDR3 DNA is preserved here, 45 bases in frame from base 1.